This note documents a single T cell receptor (beta chain) sequence. Tissue processing of the graft released intraepithelial and lamina propria lymphocytes from it. This sample stems from a study of graft-versus-host responses after intestinal transplantation. Sequencing was performed with immunoSEQ multiplex PCR; in TCRdb, only in-frame clones are kept and a portion is missing. This sample has around 35,000 clones; roughly 87% occur once, and the top ten carry approximately 18%. Germline assignment: CDR1 MDHEN and CDR2 SYDVKM. Trimming stripped 2 bases from V and 9 bases from J, with 11 bases between. The CDR3 spans 13 residues.

This clonotype was sampled from a human patient who received an intestinal transplant, so some T cells may come from the graft donor. The gene calls are TRBV28 and TRBJ2-1; maybe TRBD1 (5 bases). The source was ileum tissue, collected around 200 days after intestinal transplant. Here the CDR3 DNA reads TGTGCCAGCAGTTTACCGCCCCAGGGTGAGCAGTTCTTC. Translation gives CASSLPPQGEQFF.